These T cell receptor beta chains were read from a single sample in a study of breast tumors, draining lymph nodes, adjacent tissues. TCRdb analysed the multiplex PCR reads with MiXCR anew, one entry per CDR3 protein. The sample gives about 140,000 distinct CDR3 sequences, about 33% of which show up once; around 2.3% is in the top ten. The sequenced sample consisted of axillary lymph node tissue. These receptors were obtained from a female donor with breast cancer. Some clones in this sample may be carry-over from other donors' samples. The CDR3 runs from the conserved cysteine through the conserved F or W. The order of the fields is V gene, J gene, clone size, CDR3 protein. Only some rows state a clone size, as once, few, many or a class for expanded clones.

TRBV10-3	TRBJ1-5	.	CAIGGSTGETQHF
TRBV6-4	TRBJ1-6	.	CASRDGTGYSPLHF
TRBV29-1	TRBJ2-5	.	CSGVGTSHRGQETQYF
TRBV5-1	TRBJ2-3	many	CASTLTASDTQYF
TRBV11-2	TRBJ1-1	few	CASSLDAGTEAFF
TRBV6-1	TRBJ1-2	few	CASRGPYRGLDGYTF
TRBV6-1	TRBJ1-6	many	CASSQTGLNSPLHF
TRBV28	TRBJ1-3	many	CASRPASGNTIYF
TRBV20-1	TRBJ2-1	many	CSARGPGVSLQFF
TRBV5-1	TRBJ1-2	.	CASSPGGQGADGYTF
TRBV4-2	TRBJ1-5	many	CASSQDGGQPQHF
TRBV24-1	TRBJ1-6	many	CATGAGRDSPLHF
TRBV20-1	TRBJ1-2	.	CSARDSRAYGYTF
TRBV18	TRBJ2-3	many	CASSPTVTDTQYF
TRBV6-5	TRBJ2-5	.	CASSHSNGQETQYF
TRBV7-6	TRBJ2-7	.	CASSFPGSYEQYF
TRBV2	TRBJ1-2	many	CASTRGGRSDYGYTF
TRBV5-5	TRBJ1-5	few	CASRRDAARRPQHF
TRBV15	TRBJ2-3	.	CANGGLAGGRLSDTQYF
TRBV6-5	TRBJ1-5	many	CASRLGRGQDQPQHF
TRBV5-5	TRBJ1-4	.	CASSFGFTGDEKLFF
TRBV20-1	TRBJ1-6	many	CSARGQGFESPLHF
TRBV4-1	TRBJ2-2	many	CASSQADRSTGELFF
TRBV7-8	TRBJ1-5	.	CASGPGGKKHQHF
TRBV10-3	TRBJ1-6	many	CAISFTGGNNSPLHF
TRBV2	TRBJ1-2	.	CASSENTGTGPYGYTF
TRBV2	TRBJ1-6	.	CASSGTGRPSPLHF
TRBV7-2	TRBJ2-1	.	CASSSPPRGGHNEQFF
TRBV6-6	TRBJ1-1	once	CASSYSNKGTEAFF
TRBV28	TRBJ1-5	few	CASSPPGSRNQPQHF
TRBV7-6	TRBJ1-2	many	CASSLKTGTGGGYPF
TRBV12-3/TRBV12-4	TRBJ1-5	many	CASTSGQGGQPQHF
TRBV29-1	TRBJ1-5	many	CSVDRGLGNQPQHF
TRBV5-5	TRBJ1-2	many	CASSSKQGNYGYTF
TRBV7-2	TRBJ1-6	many	CASSLTQNNSPLHF
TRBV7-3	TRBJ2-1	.	CASSVVVRDPYNEQFF
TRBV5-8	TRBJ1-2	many	CASSRGTVYGYTF
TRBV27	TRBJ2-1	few	CASSLPLSPNEQFF
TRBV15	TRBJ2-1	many	CATSSKALNEQFF
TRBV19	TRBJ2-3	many	CASSIGQGVWDTQYF
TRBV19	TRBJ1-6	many	CASKKLANSPLHF
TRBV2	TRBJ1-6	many	CASSTTWNSPLHF
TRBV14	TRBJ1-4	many	CASSPGAGLRRGNEKLFF
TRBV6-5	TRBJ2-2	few	CASHTPAGSGELFF
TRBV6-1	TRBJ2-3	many	CASRGGQGWRGVTDTQYF
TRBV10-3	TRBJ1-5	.	CAISESGPNSNQPRHF
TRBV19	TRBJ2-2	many	CASSIQGYTGELFF
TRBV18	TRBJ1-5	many	CASSPQGKGQPQHF
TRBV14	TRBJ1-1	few	CASSQGRQGDTEAFF
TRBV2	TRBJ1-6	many	CASSDNRVISPLHF
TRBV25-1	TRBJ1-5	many	CASSEDTCRTSHQPQHF
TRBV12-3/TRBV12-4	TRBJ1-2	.	CASSLTDRDYGYTF
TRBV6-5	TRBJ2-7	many	CASSHDRDRAYEQYF